The clone carrying this T cell receptor beta chain showed up many times. Germline V gives CDR1 SQVTM, CDR2 ANQGSEA. With 6 bases removed from V and 4 bases from J, the gap between germline ends came to 12 bases. This CDR3 contains 13 residues. The entry originates in a study of T-cell reconstitution after alpha-beta-depleted transplantation in children. Unique molecular identifiers were used in preparing the TCRbeta library. A single record per CDR3 protein comes from TCRdb applying MiXCR to the PCR reads. The sample has tens of thousands of distinct CDR3 sequences, around 9.9% seen once. This TCR came from a human donor who donated a stem cell graft to a child with chronic granulomatous disease. The chain uses TRBV29-1 and TRBJ1-4, with D possibly TRBD1 on 6 matching bases. The specimen was PBMCs from the stem cell graft donor, collected from the stem cell graft. The CDR3 spells CSVKTGNNEKLFF. The CDR3 DNA reads TGCAGCGTGAAGACAGGAAATAATGAAAAACTGTTTTTT. Based on the CDR3 plus reference TRBV29-1 and TRBJ1-4, the full variable domain is SAVISQKPSRDICQRGTSLTIQCQVDSQVTMMFWYRQQPGQSLTLIATANQGSEATYESGFVIDKFPISRPNLTFSTLTVSNMSPEDSSIYLCSVKTGNNEKLFFGSGTQLSVL.